Listed here are 28 T cell receptor beta chains from one sample, sequenced in a study of T cells in Graves' hyperthyroidism and ophthalmopathy. Authors of the study amplified TCR beta CDR3 regions from RNA transcripts. HTBI primers drove first-round RT-PCR of the TCR CDR3. TCRdb ran MiXCR on the multiplex PCR reads and lists one entry per CDR3 protein. The table lists about 370,000 distinct CDR3 sequences, around 15% of them singletons, with about 21% in the top ten. Sequencing was done on a sample of blood. Source of these receptors: a woman aged 55-70 years with Graves' ophthalmopathy.

This clonotype was observed many times. The chain has TRBV28 and TRBJ2-7, with TRBD1 matching over 7 bases. The length of the CDR3 is 14 residues. V was clipped by 3 bases and J by 3 bases; unmatched bases: 5. Germline loops: CDR1 MDHEN, CDR2 SYDVKM. The DNA of the CDR3 is TGTGCCAGCAGTTTGGGGGACAGCCGCTACGAGCAGTACTTC. Translation gives CASSLGDSRYEQYF.

In its sample, this clonotype was seen a few times. The chain joins TRBV7-3 to TRBJ1-5; D might be TRBD1 (6 bases). The V gene's germline CDR1 is SGHTA and CDR2 FQGTGA. V gave up 5 bases and J gave up 5 bases, with 19 bases separating them. This CDR3 region has 16 residues. Here the CDR3 DNA reads TGTGCCAGCAGCCTTACAACGGGGGCGGCGGATCAGCCCCAGCATTTT. Residues: CASSLTTGAADQPQHF.

This clonotype was seen at least ten times. This chain joins TRBV3-1 and TRBJ2-7; 7 nucleotides align to TRBD2. Germline values: CDR1 LGHDT, CDR2 YNNKEL (reference sequence). V lost 4 bases to trimming and J lost 5 bases; unmatched junction nucleotides: 8. The CDR3 length is 14 residues. Here the CDR3 DNA reads TGTGCCAGCAGCCCCCAACTGACTAGCCACGAGCAGTACTTC. This translates into CASSPQLTSHEQYF.

The chain recombines TRBV6-2 or TRBV6-3 with TRBJ1-3; 7 bases fit TRBD1. V trimming: 5 bases; J trimming: 4 bases; junction bases outside the gene matches: 8. The CDR3 sequence is 15 residues long. Germline-derived CDR1 and CDR2 are MNHEY and SVGEGT. In DNA form, the CDR3 reads TGTGCCAGCAGTGGGGGGGGACAGTTCGGAAACACCATATATTTT. Protein product: CASSGGGQFGNTIYF.

In this sample, this clonotype turned up many times. The V call is TRBV28, the J call TRBJ1-2, with D maybe TRBD1 (5 bases). CDR3 length: 13 amino acids. The germline V gene has CDR1 MDHEN and CDR2 SYDVKM. The V end was cut by 3 bases, the J end by 8 bases, with 13 bases between. CDR3 residues: CASSFGQGHGYTF. The CDR3 coding sequence is TGTGCCAGCAGTTTTGGGCAGGGCCACGGCTACACCTTC.

The sample holds many counts of this clonotype. V usage is TRBV7-3 and J usage is TRBJ1-2; TRBD1 aligns across 7 bases. Per germline, CDR1 SGHTA and CDR2 FQGTGA. The V segment lost 0 bases and the J segment 6 bases; nucleotides outside the gene matches: 7. The CDR3 runs to 15 residues. The CDR3 loop reads CASSLTYTGEHGYTF. CDR3 nucleotides: TGTGCCAGCAGCTTAACGTACACAGGGGAGCATGGCTACACCTTC.

This clonotype has a count of ten or more. V gene TRBV12-3 or TRBV12-4 combines with J gene TRBJ2-3; tentatively, D is TRBD1 (6 bases). The CDR3 loop spans 14 amino acids. V was trimmed by 6 bases and J by 5 bases, leaving 15 bases between them. DNA of the CDR3: TGTGCCAGCAGCACCTACAGGGATGGAGATACGCAGTATTTT. Protein sequence: CASSTYRDGDTQYF.

The table lists this clonotype with many counts. J is TRBJ2-7 and V is TRBV18; 8 bases line up with TRBD1. The CDR3 is 15 residues long. V shed 3 bases and J 5 bases; nucleotides not matched to a gene: 9. In germline, CDR1 is KGHSH, CDR2 LQKENI. Written as DNA, the CDR3 is TGTGCCAGCTCACCGACTACAGGGGGTGACAACGAGCAGTACTTC. It is translated as CASSPTTGGDNEQYF.

This clonotype was detected only a few times. The chain couples TRBV7-9 to TRBJ2-2; the match to TRBD2 covers 7 bases. With V trimmed by 8 bases and J by 4 bases, 4 bases remained unmatched. CDR3 length: 13 residues. In germline, CDR1 is SEHNR, CDR2 FQNEAQ (reference sequence). Written as DNA, the CDR3 is TGTGCCAGCCCCGGGACTACCACCGGGGAGCTGTTTTTT. Its protein product is CASPGTTTGELFF.

V is TRBV20-1 and J is TRBJ2-3, with 12 nucleotides matching TRBD1. V was pared by 3 bases and J by 4 bases, with 5 bases of the junction left unmatched. The germline CDR1 and CDR2 sequences are DFQATT and SNEGSKA (reference sequence). CDR3 length: 15 amino acids. CDR3 in DNA: TGCAGTGCTAGCTCGGGACAGGGGGCCTCAGATACGCAGTATTTT. It is translated as CSASSGQGASDTQYF.

This clonotype was seen at least ten times. The gene calls are TRBV3-1 and TRBJ2-5, with D uncertain. Germline CDR1 reads LGHDT; CDR2 reads YNNKEL (reference sequence). V was pared by 0 bases and J by 5 bases, with 4 bases between. CDR3 length: 12 residues. The CDR3 DNA is TGTGCCAGCAGCCAAGACGGGGAGACCCAGTACTTC. Encoded protein: CASSQDGETQYF.

The genes are TRBV10-3 and TRBJ2-2; no clear D. Deletions cut 3 bases from V and 8 bases from J, with 4 bases between. Germline assignment: CDR1 ENHRY and CDR2 SYGVKD. The CDR3 runs 11 residues. CDR3 in DNA: TGTGCCATCAGTGAATCGGGGGAGCTGTTTTTT. It translates to CAISESGELFF.

Details on this clonotype: One base away lies a much larger clone, so this may be a sequencing read error. The chain carries TRBV18 and TRBJ1-2; D not resolved. Germline V lookup: CDR1 KGHSH, CDR2 LQKENI. CDR3 length: 12 amino acids. This CDR3 reads CASLPPTGGYTF. DNA of the CDR3: TGTGCCAGCTTACCACCGACTGGAGGCTACACCTTC.

Ten or more counts support this clonotype. This chain connects TRBV11-2 to TRBJ2-3; 9 positions agree with TRBD2. Trimming at V came to 8 bases and at J to 4 bases, leaving 10 bases not matched to a gene. This CDR3 has 15 amino acids. The germline gives CDR1 SGHAT, CDR2 FQNNGV. The CDR3 protein is CASLRGSGSSDTQYF. The DNA of the CDR3 is TGTGCCAGCCTACGTGGTAGCGGGAGCTCAGATACGCAGTATTTT.

This clonotype occurred many times. The rearrangement links TRBV7-9 to TRBJ2-7; 7 bases line up with TRBD2. The CDR3 totals 15 residues. V lost 2 bases, J lost 3 bases, and 7 bases stayed unmatched. Germline V gene data show CDR1 as SEHNR and CDR2 as FQNEAQ (reference sequence). The CDR3 bases are TGTGCCAGCAGCTTAAGTCTAGCGGAGAGCTACGAGCAGTACTTC. It translates to CASSLSLAESYEQYF.

The table lists this clonotype with many counts. DNA of the CDR3: TGCAGTGCCCAGAGAGGGTCAGGGGGCTCAGATACGCAGTATTTT. It codes for CSAQRGSGGSDTQYF. V usage is TRBV20-1 and J usage is TRBJ2-3, with 8 bases lining up with TRBD1. Looked up from germline, CDR1 is DFQATT and CDR2 is SNEGSKA (reference sequence). The ends lost 6 bases at V and 4 bases at J; junction bases unmatched: 12. This CDR3 contains 15 residues.

This clonotype has just a few counts. The gene calls are TRBV29-1 and TRBJ2-1, with 11 bases matching TRBD2. V lost 2 bases to trimming and J lost 8 bases; unmatched junction nucleotides: 8. Germline CDR1 SQVTM, CDR2 ANQGSEA. The CDR3 runs 15 residues. CDR3: CSVEPELAGDHEQFF. The CDR3 nucleotides are TGCAGCGTTGAACCGGAACTAGCGGGAGATCATGAGCAGTTCTTC.

This clonotype was recorded a few times. CDR3 nucleotide sequence: TGTGCCAGCACCCCCGGTGGCCCCGGGCGGGACGCTCTGAATGAGCAGTTCTTC. Amino acid sequence: CASTPGGPGRDALNEQFF. This chain joins TRBV7-9 and TRBJ2-1; TRBD2 might be the D (6 bases). This CDR3 contains 18 residues. Trimming took 7 bases from V and 7 from J, leaving 29 bases between them. CDR1 and CDR2 (germline): SEHNR, FQNEAQ (reference sequence).

The chain recombines TRBV15 with TRBJ2-6, with 8 bases identical to TRBD1. Germline lookup yields CDR1 LNHNV and CDR2 YYDKDF (reference sequence). This CDR3 region has 17 residues. V lost 5 bases to trimming and J lost 0 bases; unmatched junction nucleotides: 6. CDR3 coding DNA: TGTGCCACCAGCCCCGGGACAGGTTTCTCTGGGGCCAACGTCCTGACTTTC. It specifies CATSPGTGFSGANVLTF. The full variable domain, completed using reference TRBV15 and TRBJ2-6, is DAMVIQNPRYQVTQFGKPVTLSCSQTLNHNVMYWYQQKSSQAPKLLFHYYDKDFNNEADTPDNFQSRRPNTSFCFLDIRSPGLGDTAMYLCATSPGTGFSGANVLTFGAGSRLTVL.

There are many counts of this clonotype. J is TRBJ2-1 and V is TRBV29-1; TRBD2 aligns across 13 bases. The germline V gene encodes CDR1 SQVTM and CDR2 ANQGSEA. V lost 5 bases, J lost 5 bases, and 9 bases stayed unmatched. The CDR3 spans 16 residues. As DNA, the CDR3 is TGCAGCGTTCGTTCCCCGGGACTAGCGGGAAACAATGAGCAGTTCTTC. Translating gives CSVRSPGLAGNNEQFF.

This clonotype was seen many times. J is TRBJ2-7 and V is TRBV11-2; tentatively, D is TRBD1 or TRBD2 (7 bases each). V lost 0 bases, J lost 4 bases, and 10 bases lay in between. The CDR3 contains 14 residues. The germline V gene has CDR1 SGHAT and CDR2 FQNNGV. As DNA, the CDR3 is TGTGCCAGCAGCTTAGACAGGGGGGGTTACGAGCAGTACTTC. This encodes CASSLDRGGYEQYF.

This clonotype appeared many times. The chain carries TRBV6-1 and TRBJ2-7; D may be TRBD2 (5 bases). This CDR3 is built from 12 residues. In germline, CDR1 is MNHNS, CDR2 SASEGT. V lost 0 bases and J lost 8, with 8 bases in between. The CDR3 sequence: CASSEAGGKQYF. In nucleotides, the CDR3 is TGTGCCAGCAGTGAAGCTGGAGGAAAGCAGTACTTC.

The chain combines TRBV28 with TRBJ1-5; D not certain. Germline V gives CDR1 MDHEN, CDR2 SYDVKM. The CDR3 has 12 residues. V gave up 5 bases and J gave up 10 bases, with 12 bases separating them. Here the CDR3 DNA reads TGTGCCAGCAGTGTAATCCGACATCCCCAGCATTTT. Amino acid sequence: CASSVIRHPQHF.

In its sample, this clonotype was seen many times. V is TRBV12-3 or TRBV12-4 and J is TRBJ2-2; TRBD1 might be the D (5 bases). V gave up 7 bases and J gave up 0 bases, with 9 bases separating them. This CDR3 has 14 amino acids. Written as DNA, the CDR3 is TGTGCCAGCACCCGACAGTCGAACACCGGGGAGCTGTTTTTT. It specifies CASTRQSNTGELFF.

This clonotype was seen at least ten times. The V and J genes are TRBV24-1 and TRBJ2-2; possible D gene TRBD1, 6 bases. The V end lost 4 bases, the J end lost 1 base, and 18 bases lay between the germline ends. The germline gives CDR1 KGHDR, CDR2 SFDVKD. CDR3 length equals 18 residues. This CDR3 is CATSDPGHPNENTGELFF. In DNA form, the CDR3 reads TGTGCCACCAGTGACCCGGGACACCCGAATGAGAACACCGGGGAGCTGTTTTTT.

This clonotype was counted ten times or more. The chain joins TRBV7-2 to TRBJ2-3; D remains unclear. The CDR3 runs 15 residues. Germline V CDR1 and CDR2: SGHTA, FQGNSA. Trimming took 1 base from V and 2 from J, leaving 10 bases between them. This CDR3 reads CASSLVPGDTDTQYF. The CDR3 coding sequence is TGTGCCAGCAGCTTAGTGCCGGGCGACACAGATACGCAGTATTTT.

CDR3 nucleotide sequence: TGTGCCACCAGTGATTTGTACCGGGATGAGCAGTTCTTC. This encodes CATSDLYRDEQFF. This rearrangement joins TRBV24-1 to TRBJ2-1; D ambiguous. The CDR3 has 13 amino acids. Per germline, CDR1 KGHDR and CDR2 SFDVKD. Trimming pared 0 bases from V and 8 bases from J, leaving 7 bases between.

Comments on this clonotype: The junction shows a germline mismatch at one end, possibly a read error. The chain uses TRBV28 and TRBJ2-2, with 8 positions matching TRBD2. Germline V gives CDR1 MDHEN, CDR2 SYDVKM. This CDR3 region has 10 residues. The CDR3 coding sequence is TGTGCCAGCTGGAGCGGGGGGCTGTTTTTT. Amino acid sequence: CASWSGGLFF.